This T cell receptor beta chain was found in a study of shared clonotypes between healthy human individuals. The overall study: Two women and a few men aged 18 to 49 made up the donors.

CD45RO negativity and positive selection for CCR7 defined naive CD8 cells, a population that excluded terminally differentiated effector memory CD45RA+ cells. The CDR3 consists of 19 residues. J gave up 4 bases and V 6 bases, and 18 bases lay outside the gene matches. CDR1 and CDR2 (germline): SGHKS, YYEKEE (reference sequence). Several immunoSEQ 96-well plates shared each subset's DNA, each plate a replicate. TCRdb's table, derived via immunoSEQ multiplex PCR, lists solely in-frame clones and lacks some. The sample consists of around 650,000 clones, 95% to 97% of them appearing once. The chain has TRBV5-5 and TRBJ2-2; 10 nucleotides agree with TRBD1. The TCR was taken from a woman aged 30 to 39 in good health. Source material: naive CD8+ T cells sorted from blood. The chain's CDR3 is CASNVPGTGVVVGTGELFF. The CDR3 DNA sequence: TGTGCCAGCAATGTCCCCGGGACAGGGGTTGTTGTGGGCACCGGGGAGCTGTTTTTT.